These 12 T cell receptor beta chains were all obtained from the same sample, sequenced in a study of blood T cell repertoires in COVID-19. Sequenced by immunoSEQ multiplex PCR; TCRdb stores in-frame clones only, minus some. The sample lists 180,000 or so clones; 87% were seen once. Source material: peripheral blood. The receptors stem from a man aged 40-50 years with active or convalescent COVID-19.

V and J are TRBV6-2 or TRBV6-3 and TRBJ1-2; D ambiguous. In germline, CDR1 is MNHEY, CDR2 SVGEGT. Between the trimmed V and J ends, which lost 3 bases and 8 bases, there was a span of 10 bases. The CDR3 contains 12 residues. CDR3 DNA sequence: TGTGCCAGCAGTTATCGGGTGTCCGGCTACACCTTC. Translation gives CASSYRVSGYTF.

V usage is TRBV5-1 and J usage is TRBJ1-6; 7 bases match TRBD1. From germline, CDR1 is SGHRS and CDR2 YFSETQ. J gave up 7 bases and V 6 bases, and 7 bases lay outside the gene matches. This CDR3 has 14 residues. CDR3 region: CASNSGTDNSPLHF. Here the CDR3 DNA reads TGCGCCAGCAACTCCGGGACAGACAATTCACCCCTCCACTTT.

This chain joins TRBV14 and TRBJ1-2; tentatively, D is TRBD1 (5 bases). Between the trimmed V and J ends, which lost 4 bases and 2 bases, there was a span of 8 bases. CDR3 length: 13 amino acids. Germline V lookup: CDR1 SGHDN, CDR2 FVKESK. The CDR3 DNA sequence: TGTGCCAGCAGCCCAGCAGGGAACTATGGCTACACCTTC. This translates into CASSPAGNYGYTF.

The chain joins TRBV15 to TRBJ1-1, with a possible D match to TRBD1 (6 bases). Per germline, CDR1 LNHNV and CDR2 YYDKDF (reference sequence). V shed 5 bases and J shed 0 bases, with 10 bases lying between them. The CDR3 loop spans 14 amino acids. CDR3 nucleotide sequence: TGTGCCACCAGCCCGGGACAAATGAACACTGAAGCTTTCTTT. Its translation is CATSPGQMNTEAFF.

The chain carries TRBV5-4 and TRBJ2-1, with 7 nucleotides matching TRBD1. Looked up from germline, CDR1 is SGHNT and CDR2 is YYREEE (reference sequence). The CDR3 totals 18 residues. J lost 0 bases, V lost 3 bases, and 12 bases had no gene match. The CDR3 loop is CASSSALTGASSYNEQFF. In nucleotides, the CDR3 is TGTGCCAGCAGCTCGGCACTCACAGGGGCTAGCTCCTACAATGAGCAGTTCTTC. Using reference TRBV5-4 and TRBJ2-1 for the parts outside the CDR3, the full variable domain is ETGVTQSPTHLIKTRGQQVTLRCSSQSGHNTVSWYQQALGQGPQFIFQYYREEENGRGNFPPRFSGLQFPNYSSELNVNALELDDSALYLCASSSALTGASSYNEQFFGPGTRLTVL.

The chain uses TRBV7-9 and TRBJ1-1, with no clear D. Trimming took 0 bases from V and 8 from J, leaving 4 bases between them. This CDR3 is built from 11 residues. CDR1 and CDR2 from the germline V gene are SEHNR and FQNEAQ (reference sequence). The CDR3 DNA reads TGTGCCAGCAGCTTAGCCAGGGAAGCTTTCTTT. It encodes CASSLAREAFF.

This rearrangement joins TRBV7-9 to TRBJ2-2; a weak D match, TRBD1 (6 bases). This CDR3 contains 16 residues. V dropped 5 bases and J dropped 3 bases, with 16 bases sitting between them. Germline lookup yields CDR1 SEHNR and CDR2 FQNEAQ (reference sequence). DNA for the CDR3: TGTGCCAGCAGCCCACGTCAGGGGCGCGACACCGGGGAGCTGTTTTTT. This codes for CASSPRQGRDTGELFF.

The chain employs TRBV6-6 and TRBJ2-7; D is perhaps TRBD2 (7 bases). Trimming removed 0 bases from V and 9 bases from J, with 15 bases in between. The V gene's germline CDR1 is MNHNY and CDR2 SVGAGI (reference sequence). CDR3 length: 14 residues. The chain's CDR3 is CASSYSLGGGGQYF. The DNA for the CDR3 is TGTGCCAGCAGTTACTCATTAGGAGGGGGGGGGCAGTACTTC.

This clone was seen a handful of times. The V and J genes are TRBV9 and TRBJ1-2, with TRBD1 matching 7 bases. Germline V lookup: CDR1 SGDLS, CDR2 YYNGEE. The CDR3 has 14 residues. Trimming cost V 0 bases and J 3 bases; bases outside gene matches: 2. CDR3 residues: CASSVAGGDYGYTF. CDR3 coding DNA: TGTGCCAGCAGCGTAGCAGGGGGTGACTATGGCTACACCTTC.

This rearrangement joins TRBV4-2 to TRBJ2-1; 7 nucleotides agree with TRBD1. The CDR3 runs 13 residues. The ends lost 4 bases at V and 9 bases at J; junction bases unmatched: 6. Per germline, CDR1 LGHNA and CDR2 YNFKEQ. CDR3 DNA sequence: TGTGCCAGCAGCCTAGGGACAGTCACTGAGCAGTTCTTC. Translating it yields CASSLGTVTEQFF.

The chain links TRBV28 to TRBJ2-5, with 8 bases lining up with TRBD2. The CDR3 runs 15 residues. Germline CDR1 and CDR2: MDHEN and SYDVKM. Trimming at V came to 2 bases and at J to 5 bases, leaving 7 bases not matched to a gene. The CDR3 loop reads CASSLQRGSGETQYF. CDR3 in DNA: TGTGCCAGCAGTTTACAGCGGGGGTCAGGGGAGACCCAGTACTTC.

The CDR3 coding sequence is TGTGCCAGCAGCCATGACAGGGGGGACGGCTACACCTTC. Translated: CASSHDRGDGYTF. The chain combines TRBV3-1 (or the pseudogene TRBV3-2) with TRBJ1-2; TRBD1 aligns across 9 bases. V lost 3 bases and J lost 8; bases outside the gene matches: 4. CDR1 is LGHDT, CDR2 YNNKEL, per germline (reference sequence). The CDR3 loop spans 13 amino acids.